These 18 T cell receptor beta chains were all obtained from the same sample, sequenced in a study of blood T cell repertoires in COVID-19. Only in-frame clones appear in the TCRdb table, and some are missing; sequencing was by immunoSEQ multiplex PCR. The sample consists of under 350,000 clones, roughly nine tenths of them appearing once. Input material: PBMCs or T cells enriched from blood (not recorded which). Receptors were obtained from a woman between 18 and 29 years old who had recovered from COVID-19.

This clone showed up just once. The rearrangement uses TRBV6-2 or TRBV6-3 and TRBJ2-2, with D unresolved. Per the germline V gene, CDR1 is MNHEY and CDR2 is SVGEGT. Trimming removed 5 bases from V and 2 bases from J, with 12 bases in between. The CDR3 is 15 amino acids. The CDR3 sequence is CASSPRAPNTGELFF. In DNA, the CDR3 is TGTGCCAGCAGTCCCCGAGCCCCCAACACCGGGGAGCTGTTTTTT.

The chain couples TRBV5-5 to TRBJ2-1; 10 positions match TRBD2. Germline CDR1 is SGHKS and CDR2 is YYEKEE (reference sequence). V shed 0 bases and J 6 bases; nucleotides not matched to a gene: 12. The CDR3 sequence is 18 residues long. The DNA of the CDR3 is TGTGCCAGCAGCTTGGCCCCTCCGGGACTAGCGTGGCCCAATGAGCAGTTCTTC. Translating it yields CASSLAPPGLAWPNEQFF.

This sequence joins TRBV5-3 and TRBJ2-7; a possible D gene is TRBD1 (5 bases). TRBV5-3 falls under the ORF class, with uncertain function. The CDR3 covers 14 residues. Trimming removed 4 bases at V and 5 bases at J, with 16 bases between. The CDR3 nucleotides are TGTGCCAGAAGCCCTGCGACAGTCACCCACGAGCAGTACTTC. It translates to CARSPATVTHEQYF.

The J gene is TRBJ2-7, the V gene TRBV28, with 12 bases fitting TRBD2. The CDR3 consists of 16 residues. Unmatched junction bases numbered 11, after V lost 2 bases and J lost 9 bases. CDR1 is MDHEN, CDR2 SYDVKM, per germline. The CDR3 protein is CASSLQPSGRAIGQYF. CDR3 in DNA: TGTGCCAGCAGTTTACAGCCTAGCGGGAGGGCCATTGGGCAGTACTTC.

The V gene is TRBV3-1 (or the pseudogene TRBV3-2), the J gene TRBJ1-5; D unclear. The CDR3 is 14 amino acids. With 0 bases removed from V and 4 bases from J, the gap between germline ends came to 7 bases. Germline V gene data show CDR1 as LGHDT and CDR2 as YNNKEL (reference sequence). The CDR3 here is CASSQDSANQPQHF. CDR3 nucleotides: TGTGCCAGCAGCCAAGACAGCGCAAATCAGCCCCAGCATTTT.

V gene TRBV6-5 combines with J gene TRBJ1-5, with 7 nucleotides matching TRBD1. CDR1 and CDR2 (germline): MNHEY, SVGAGI. With V trimmed by 2 bases and J by 4 bases, 2 bases remained unmatched. CDR3 length equals 14 residues. CDR3 nucleotide sequence: TGTGCCAGCAGTTACGACAGGGAGAATCAGCCCCAGCATTTT. It translates to CASSYDRENQPQHF.

This chain links TRBV11-2 with TRBJ2-7, with D possibly TRBD2 on 5 matching bases. This CDR3 is 12 amino acids long. Per germline, CDR1 SGHAT and CDR2 FQNNGV. The V end was cut by 2 bases, the J end by 4 bases, with 6 bases between. The chain's CDR3 is CASSLQRYEQYF. CDR3 nucleotides: TGTGCCAGCAGCTTACAGCGGTACGAGCAGTACTTC.

The V and J genes are TRBV9 and TRBJ1-3, with 11 bases identical to TRBD1. The junction had 5 bases not matched to a gene; V was cut back by 3 bases and J by 3 bases. Germline CDR1 and CDR2: SGDLS and YYNGEE. The CDR3 is made up of 16 amino acids. In DNA form, the CDR3 reads TGTGCCAGCAGCGCTGGACAGGGGGCAAGTGGAAACACCATATATTTT. It encodes CASSAGQGASGNTIYF.

This clone was observed once. The chain recombines TRBV7-9 with TRBJ2-3; a possible D gene is TRBD1 (5 bases). The CDR3 is 15 amino acids. Germline lookup yields CDR1 SEHNR and CDR2 FQNEAQ (reference sequence). V shed 5 bases and J shed 2 bases, with 14 bases lying between them. The CDR3 nucleotides read TGTGCCAGCAGCCCACCAGGGCTTCTCACAGATACGCAGTATTTT. The encoded protein is CASSPPGLLTDTQYF.

J is TRBJ2-7 and V is TRBV2; 9 nucleotides line up with TRBD2. The germline V gene has CDR1 SNHLY and CDR2 FYNNEI. Trimming at V came to 0 bases and at J to 2 bases, leaving 5 bases not matched to a gene. The CDR3 runs to 16 residues. CDR3 residues: CASSEALAGEAYEQYF. In DNA form, the CDR3 reads TGTGCCAGCAGTGAAGCCTTAGCGGGAGAGGCCTACGAGCAGTACTTC.

The rearrangement uses TRBV28 and TRBJ2-1, with TRBD1 as a possible D gene (6 bases). Trimming shortened V by 6 bases and J by 8 bases, and 17 bases separated the two germline ends. Germline CDR1 and CDR2: MDHEN and SYDVKM. The CDR3 length is 14 residues. CDR3 sequence reads: CASSVKGVWYEQFF. The CDR3 coding sequence is TGTGCCAGCAGCGTCAAGGGGGTTTGGTATGAGCAGTTCTTC.

V usage is TRBV6-1 and J usage is TRBJ2-7, with D perhaps matching TRBD1 (6 bases). The CDR3 is 15 amino acids. V shed 3 bases and J shed 0 bases, with 12 bases lying between them. Germline V CDR1 and CDR2: MNHNS, SASEGT. The CDR3, as DNA: TGTGCCAGCAGTGAGCCGGGACACGTCTCCTACGAGCAGTACTTC. Protein sequence: CASSEPGHVSYEQYF.

The V gene is TRBV28, the J gene TRBJ1-2; no definite D call. V was clipped by 2 bases and J by 8 bases, with 12 bases between them. The CDR3 covers 13 residues. Germline lookup yields CDR1 MDHEN and CDR2 SYDVKM. The CDR3 bases are TGTGCCAGCAGTTTAGTCGGCCAGAGGGGCTACACCTTC. Encoded protein: CASSLVGQRGYTF.

For the CDR3, the DNA is TGTGCCAGCAGCTTAGCGGGAGCAAACAATGAGCAGTTCTTC. Its protein is CASSLAGANNEQFF. This chain links TRBV7-3 with TRBJ2-1, with TRBD2 matching over 7 bases. The length of the CDR3 is 14 residues. Trimming took 2 bases from V and 5 from J; bases not matched to a gene: 3. Germline V gene data show CDR1 as SGHTA and CDR2 as FQGTGA.

V and J are TRBV7-2 and TRBJ2-7, with TRBD2 matching 7 bases. CDR3 length: 16 amino acids. Looked up from germline, CDR1 is SGHTA and CDR2 is FQGNSA. With 5 bases clipped from V and 6 bases from J, the junction kept 16 bases outside the gene matches. This CDR3 is CASSDYRDVWGGEQYF. CDR3 nucleotide sequence: TGTGCCAGCAGCGACTATAGGGACGTCTGGGGGGGCGAGCAGTACTTC.

This clone came up a few times. This chain joins TRBV7-9 and TRBJ1-1; possible D gene TRBD1, 6 bases. The V end was cut by 5 bases, the J end by 4 bases, with 17 bases between. Germline values: CDR1 SEHNR, CDR2 FQNEAQ (reference sequence). The CDR3 consists of 15 residues. For the CDR3, the DNA is TGTGCCAGCAGCCCCCCTTTACAGGGTATCACTGAAGCTTTCTTT. Protein: CASSPPLQGITEAFF.

J is TRBJ1-6 and V is TRBV19; 9 positions match TRBD1. Germline loops: CDR1 LNHDA, CDR2 SQIVND (reference sequence). The V segment lost 0 bases and the J segment 9 bases; nucleotides outside the gene matches: 9. The CDR3 runs 17 residues. The CDR3 DNA sequence: TGTGCCAGTAGTATAGAAGACACGGGACAGGGAGGTTCACCCCTCCACTTT. Translating gives CASSIEDTGQGGSPLHF.

This chain joins TRBV6-6 and TRBJ2-5; 7 bases match TRBD2. Per germline, CDR1 MNHNY and CDR2 SVGAGI (reference sequence). J lost 6 bases, V lost 6 bases, and 16 bases had no gene match. This CDR3 region has 16 residues. The CDR3 loop is CASSPVFEAGRKTQYF. Written as DNA, the CDR3 is TGTGCCAGCAGCCCGGTGTTCGAAGCGGGGCGTAAGACCCAGTACTTC.